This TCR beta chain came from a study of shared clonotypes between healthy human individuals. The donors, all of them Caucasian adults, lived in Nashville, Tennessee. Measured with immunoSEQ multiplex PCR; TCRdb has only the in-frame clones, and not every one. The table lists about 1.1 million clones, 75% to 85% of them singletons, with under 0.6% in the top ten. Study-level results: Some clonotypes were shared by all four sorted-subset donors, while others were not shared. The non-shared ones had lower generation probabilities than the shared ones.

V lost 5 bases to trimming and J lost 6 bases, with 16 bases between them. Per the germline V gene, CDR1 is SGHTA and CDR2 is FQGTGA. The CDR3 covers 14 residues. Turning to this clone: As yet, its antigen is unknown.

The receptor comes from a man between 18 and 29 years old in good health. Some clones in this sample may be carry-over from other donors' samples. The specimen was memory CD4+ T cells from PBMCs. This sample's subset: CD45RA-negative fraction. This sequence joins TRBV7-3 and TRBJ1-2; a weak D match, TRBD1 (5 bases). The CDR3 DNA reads TGTGCCAGCAGCCCCCTGGGCGGGGACGATGGCTACACCTTC. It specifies CASSPLGGDDGYTF.